The rows below give T cell receptor beta chains drawn from one sample of a study of blood T cell repertoires in COVID-19. The method was immunoSEQ multiplex PCR; TCRdb's version includes in-frame clones alone and lacks a portion of them. The sample lists roughly 320,000 clones; roughly 85% were seen once. Sequencing was carried out using peripheral blood. These receptor sequences come from a human donor in a cohort sampled during active COVID-19. Each CDR3 is given with its conserved first and last residue. D genes are given only for firm matches. Some rows mark clone size as missing; the rest say once, few, many or name a class of expanded clone.

abundance | d_gene | j_gene | v_gene | CDR3nt | CDR3aa
- | TRBD1 | TRBJ1-5 | TRBV28 | TGTGCCAGCAGTTTATCTCTTGGACAGGGAGTCAATCAGCCCCAGCATTTT | CASSLSLGQGVNQPQHF
- | - | TRBJ1-2 | TRBV30 | TGTGCCTCGTACATCTATGGCTACACCTTC | CASYIYGYTF
few | - | TRBJ1-5 | TRBV10-1 | TGCGCCAGCATCCACCCCTGCGATCAGCCCCAGCATTTT | CASIHPCDQPQHF
many | - | TRBJ1-4 | TRBV5-4 | TGTGCCAGCAGCTTGGGGATTTGGGGGCGAGAAGAAAAACTGTTTTTT | CASSLGIWGREEKLFF
- | TRBD1 | TRBJ1-1 | TRBV19 | TGTGCCAGTAGTATAGCTTTGGGACAGGGGGTTATTGGGACTGAAGCTTTCTTT | CASSIALGQGVIGTEAFF
- | - | TRBJ1-2 | TRBV30 | TGTGCCTGGAGTGTACTGGAGGGTGGCTACACCTTC | CAWSVLEGGYTF
- | - | TRBJ2-5 | TRBV6-1 | TGTGCCAGCAGTGAAAAGGGGCAAGAGACCCAGTACTTC | CASSEKGQETQYF
- | TRBD1 | TRBJ1-1 | TRBV5-1 | TGCGCCAGCTACCGATCGGGACAGCACACTGAAGCTTTCTTT | CASYRSGQHTEAFF
- | - | TRBJ1-3 | TRBV19 | TGTGCCAGTAGTATCAGTCCTGGAAACACCATATATTTT | CASSISPGNTIYF
- | TRBD1 | TRBJ2-3 | TRBV7-9 | TGTGCCAGCAGCCGCCACCTAAATACCGGGACAGGGGGCACAGATACGCAGTATTTT | CASSRHLNTGTGGTDTQYF
- | - | TRBJ1-2 | TRBV6-5 | TGTGCCAGCAGCTCCCAACCAGGGAACTATGGCTACACCTTC | CASSSQPGNYGYTF
- | TRBD1 | TRBJ1-5 | TRBV5-6 | TGTGCCAGCAGTCGGACAGGCCTTGATCAGCCCCAGCATTTT | CASSRTGLDQPQHF
- | - | TRBJ2-3 | TRBV18 | TGTGCCAGCTCACTAAACGAGGGAGATACGCAGTATTTT | CASSLNEGDTQYF
once | - | TRBJ1-3 | TRBV4-2 | TGTGCCAGCAGCCAAGAATCCGTCTCTGGAAACACCATATATTTT | CASSQESVSGNTIYF
- | - | TRBJ2-7 | TRBV6-6 | TGTGCCAGCAGTTACTCCCGGGACAACTACGAGCAGTACTTC | CASSYSRDNYEQYF
- | - | TRBJ2-6 | TRBV2 | TGTGCCAGCATCTTCGACAGTCCCCGCTCTGGGGCCAACGTCCTGACTTTC | CASIFDSPRSGANVLTF
- | - | TRBJ1-4 | TRBV18 | TGTGCCAGCTCGCGGACAAAAGATAATGAAAAACTGTTTTTT | CASSRTKDNEKLFF
once | - | TRBJ1-1 | TRBV25-1 | TGTGCCAGCAGTGAACCCCACGGCAGGGCGGAAACTGAAGCTTTCTTT | CASSEPHGRAETEAFF
- | - | TRBJ1-3 | TRBV30 | TGTGCCTGGAGTGTCGGCCCTGCGGGGGGAAACACCATATATTTT | CAWSVGPAGGNTIYF
few | - | TRBJ1-1 | TRBV6-5 | TGTGCCAGCAGTTACCCCCAGGGCACTGAAGCTTTCTTT | CASSYPQGTEAFF
- | - | TRBJ2-5 | TRBV7-2 | TGTGCCAGCAGCCTTTTCCTAGGCACAGGGGAGACCCAGTACTTC | CASSLFLGTGETQYF
- | TRBD1 | TRBJ1-5 | TRBV15 | TGTGCCACCAAAAAGGGACAGGGAGTAGGGAATCAGCCCCAGCATTTT | CATKKGQGVGNQPQHF
few | - | TRBJ2-4 | TRBV6-1 | TGTGCCAGCAGTGAAACACAAAAAAACATTCAGTACTTC | CASSETQKNIQYF
- | TRBD1 | TRBJ1-6 | TRBV28 | TGTGCCACTGGGACAGTCCTAAATTCACCCCTCCACTTT | CATGTVLNSPLHF
- | - | TRBJ1-1 | TRBV14 | TGTGCCAGCAGCCAGGACAGATTTGAAGCTTTCTTT | CASSQDRFEAFF
- | - | TRBJ1-2 | TRBV5-6 | TGTGCCAGCAGCTTGAGGGGGGGACAAATCTATGGCTACACCTTC | CASSLRGGQIYGYTF
- | - | TRBJ2-3 | TRBV28 | TGTGCCAGCAGTTTGGGGCAGGGCACAGATACGCAGTATTTT | CASSLGQGTDTQYF
once | TRBD1 | TRBJ1-1 | TRBV2 | TGTGCCAGGGCGGGACAGTCAAACACTGAAGCTTTCTTT | CARAGQSNTEAFF
- | - | TRBJ1-1 | TRBV5-4 | TGTGCCAGCAGCTTGGAGGGAGCACCGAACACTGAAGCTTTCTTT | CASSLEGAPNTEAFF